A single T cell receptor beta chain is shown here with its context. PCR primers comprised 60 Vbeta and 13 Jbeta primers. The table came from immunoSEQ multiplex PCR; TCRdb's copy has only in-frame clones and leaves some out. The sample has 150,000 to 170,000 clones; approximately 80% are singletons. Germline V lookup: CDR1 MGHDK, CDR2 SYGVNS. J was trimmed by 7 bases and V by 3 bases; bases with no gene match: 6. The CDR3 loop spans 15 amino acids. The data belong to a study of cytomegalovirus exposure and HLA in healthy donors. Study overall: When fewer than 400 donors were genotyped, roughly 82% of them were found to fall in the Caucasian-associated ancestry cluster.

J is TRBJ2-1 and V is TRBV25-1; 10 bases are a match to TRBD2. The sequencing sample was made of PBMCs. The source of this sequence is a woman aged 40 to 55 in good health and CMV-seronegative. CDR3: CASSELSGGANEQFF. The CDR3 DNA is TGTGCCAGCAGTGAGTTGAGCGGGGGGGCGAATGAGCAGTTCTTC.